These 25 T cell receptor beta chains came from one sample sequenced in a study of cytomegalovirus exposure and HLA in healthy donors. PCR primers comprised 60 Vbeta and 13 Jbeta primers. Using immunoSEQ multiplex PCR, the repertoire was profiled, and TCRdb retains in-frame clones only, with some absent. The table records around 130,000 clones, about 8.5% of them present only once. The sequencing sample was made of PBMCs. The receptors stem from a man aged 35 to 55 in good health and CMV-seronegative.

A few counts support this clone. The V gene is TRBV19, the J gene TRBJ2-3; D is possibly TRBD1 (6 bases). V was pared by 8 bases and J by 5 bases, with 17 bases between. Germline assignment: CDR1 LNHDA and CDR2 SQIVND (reference sequence). The CDR3 runs 14 residues. DNA for the CDR3: TGTGCCAGTGGGGGCTTTTCGTCTGGAGATACGCAGTATTTT. Residues: CASGGFSSGDTQYF.

This chain joins TRBV11-2 and TRBJ2-2, with TRBD1 matching 7 bases. In germline, CDR1 is SGHAT, CDR2 FQNNGV. This CDR3 has 13 residues. After removal of 6 bases from V and 4 bases from J, the junction contained 2 bases not matched to a gene. The CDR3 sequence is CASRQGITGELFF. For the CDR3, the DNA is TGTGCCAGCAGACAGGGGATCACCGGGGAGCTGTTTTTT.

The chain couples TRBV30 to TRBJ2-1; perhaps TRBD1 as D (5 bases). The CDR3 extends over 14 amino acids. V lost 2 bases and J 7 bases, leaving 15 bases between the germline ends. Germline V gene lookup returns CDR1 GTSNPN and CDR2 SVGIG (reference sequence). The CDR3 nucleotides read TGTGCCTGGAGTCCCGGGCAGGGCAGGAATGAGCAGTTCTTC. This codes for CAWSPGQGRNEQFF.

The V call is TRBV6-6, the J call TRBJ1-5; D gene unclear. This CDR3 comprises 13 residues. CDR1 MNHNY and CDR2 SVGAGI come from the germline V gene (reference sequence). V was pared by 10 bases and J by 4 bases, with 14 bases between. Here the CDR3 DNA reads TGTGCCACCCAGTTAAGGGAGAATCAGCCCCAGCATTTT. This codes for CATQLRENQPQHF.

The chain uses TRBV15 and TRBJ1-1; TRBD1 aligns across 9 bases. The CDR3 is 14 amino acids. J gave up 4 bases and V 8 bases, and 8 bases lay outside the gene matches. Germline V gene sequence: CDR1 LNHNV, CDR2 YYDKDF (reference sequence). Written as DNA, the CDR3 is TGTGCCACCGCTCGGACAGGGGCGGGCACTGAAGCTTTCTTT. This codes for CATARTGAGTEAFF. Full variable domain (rest looked up from reference TRBV15 and TRBJ1-1): DAMVIQNPRYQVTQFGKPVTLSCSQTLNHNVMYWYQQKSSQAPKLLFHYYDKDFNNEADTPDNFQSRRPNTSFCFLDIRSPGLGDTAMYLCATARTGAGTEAFFGQGTRLTVV.

This clone was counted a few times. The genes are TRBV6-6 and TRBJ2-5, with D possibly being TRBD2 (5 bases). From germline, CDR1 is MNHNY and CDR2 SVGAGI (reference sequence). CDR3 size: 13 residues. Trimming cost V 5 bases and J 4 bases, with 11 bases left between them. Here the CDR3 reads CASSTIARETQYF. The CDR3 nucleotides read TGTGCCAGCAGTACGATAGCGCGAGAGACCCAGTACTTC.

The rearrangement uses TRBV6-5 and TRBJ2-1; 7 positions agree with TRBD2. In germline, CDR1 is MNHEY, CDR2 SVGAGI. This CDR3 is 12 amino acids long. V shed 8 bases and J 3 bases; nucleotides not matched to a gene: 1. The CDR3 protein is CASGGDYNEQFF. The CDR3 DNA is TGTGCCAGCGGGGGGGACTACAATGAGCAGTTCTTC.

This clone was observed a few times. V gene TRBV5-1 combines with J gene TRBJ2-2, with TRBD1 identical over 7 bases. CDR3 length: 17 residues. With V trimmed by 0 bases and J by 3 bases, 8 bases remained unmatched. CDR1 and CDR2 (germline): SGHRS, YFSETQ. This CDR3 is CASSLEPGTGDTGELFF. The CDR3 nucleotides read TGCGCCAGCAGCTTGGAACCGGGCACAGGGGACACCGGGGAGCTGTTTTTT. Together with reference TRBV5-1 and TRBJ2-2, the CDR3 gives the full variable domain: KAGVTQTPRYLIKTRGQQVTLSCSPISGHRSVSWYQQTPGQGLQFLFEYFSETQRNKGNFPGRFSGRQFSNSRSEMNVSTLELGDSALYLCASSLEPGTGDTGELFFGEGSRLTVL.

The V gene is TRBV25-1, the J gene TRBJ2-3; TRBD2 agrees at 8 bases. The CDR3 is 15 amino acids. Germline values: CDR1 MGHDK, CDR2 SYGVNS. Trimming took 4 bases from V and 4 from J; bases not matched to a gene: 7. The CDR3 nucleotides are TGTGCCAGCAGTGCTCGGGGGGGTGGTCCAGATACGCAGTATTTT. It encodes CASSARGGGPDTQYF.

V usage is TRBV9 and J usage is TRBJ1-2; D not certain. Trimming pared 0 bases from V and 4 bases from J, leaving 10 bases between. This CDR3 spans 14 amino acids. Germline-derived CDR1 and CDR2 are SGDLS and YYNGEE. This CDR3 is CASSVVQTAYGYTF. For the CDR3, the DNA is TGTGCCAGCAGCGTAGTGCAGACTGCCTATGGCTACACCTTC.

J is TRBJ2-7 and V is TRBV28; 8 nucleotides agree with TRBD2. The CDR3 runs 16 residues. The V gene's germline CDR1 is MDHEN and CDR2 SYDVKM. V shed 5 bases, J shed 2 bases, and the junction held 11 bases outside the gene matches. This CDR3 reads CASSDTTSALPYEQYF. The CDR3 coding sequence is TGTGCCAGCAGTGATACGACTAGCGCGTTACCCTACGAGCAGTACTTC.

The gene calls are TRBV19 and TRBJ1-4, with 9 bases identical to TRBD1. V was pared by 4 bases and J by 10 bases, with 7 bases of the junction left unmatched. Germline CDR1 reads LNHDA; CDR2 reads SQIVND (reference sequence). The CDR3 covers 14 residues. The CDR3 sequence is CASSTQGAQGKLFF. The CDR3 nucleotides read TGTGCCAGTAGTACACAGGGGGCGCAGGGAAAACTGTTTTTT.

The chain carries TRBV6-5 and TRBJ1-2; D is perhaps TRBD1 (5 bases). From germline, CDR1 is MNHEY and CDR2 SVGAGI. Trimming pared 4 bases from V and 4 bases from J, leaving 13 bases between. The CDR3 runs to 14 residues. For the CDR3, the DNA is TGTGCCAGCAGTTCGGTAACAGGTAGCTATGGCTACACCTTC. This translates into CASSSVTGSYGYTF.

The chain has TRBV30 and TRBJ2-1; possibly TRBD2 for D (7 bases). V gave up 2 bases and J gave up 9 bases, with 17 bases separating them. In germline, CDR1 is GTSNPN, CDR2 SVGIG (reference sequence). The CDR3 sequence is 14 residues long. Here the CDR3 DNA reads TGTGCCTGGAGTTGGGGAGGGGGGGTCGGTGAGCAGTTCTTC. This encodes CAWSWGGGVGEQFF.

The V and J genes are TRBV5-4 and TRBJ1-1, with D maybe TRBD1 (5 bases). Germline V lookup: CDR1 SGHNT, CDR2 YYREEE (reference sequence). The V gene lost 7 bases and the J gene lost 3 bases, with 13 bases spanning the gap. CDR3 length equals 13 residues. For the CDR3, the DNA is TGTGCCAGCGGGACGGGGGGTCACACTGAAGCTTTCTTT. This codes for CASGTGGHTEAFF. The variable domain in full, with the rest retrieved from reference TRBV5-4 and TRBJ1-1, is ETGVTQSPTHLIKTRGQQVTLRCSSQSGHNTVSWYQQALGQGPQFIFQYYREEENGRGNFPPRFSGLQFPNYSSELNVNALELDDSALYLCASGTGGHTEAFFGQGTRLTVV.

This clone was detected a few times. This chain links TRBV6-1 with TRBJ1-2; possibly TRBD1 for D (5 bases). The CDR3 is 13 residues long. V shed 10 bases and J shed 4 bases, with 16 bases lying between them. Germline values: CDR1 MNHNS, CDR2 SASEGT. In DNA, the CDR3 is TGTGCCACCAATCAGGGATCAGGCTATGGCTACACCTTC. It specifies CATNQGSGYGYTF.

This CDR3 is CASSIGPGQGLNTEAFF. CDR3 nucleotide sequence: TGTGCCAGTAGTATTGGCCCGGGACAGGGACTGAACACTGAAGCTTTCTTT. V and J are TRBV19 and TRBJ1-1; 9 nucleotides agree with TRBD1. The trim removed 3 bases at V and 0 bases at J, leaving 8 bases unmatched. The CDR3 loop spans 17 amino acids. The germline V gene encodes CDR1 LNHDA and CDR2 SQIVND (reference sequence).

The chain employs TRBV7-9 and TRBJ2-5, with 12 bases fitting TRBD2. V was pared by 4 bases and J by 9 bases, with 3 bases of the junction left unmatched. Germline V gene sequence: CDR1 SEHNR, CDR2 FQNEAQ (reference sequence). The CDR3 covers 13 residues. The CDR3 loop reads CASSSGTSGPQYF. In nucleotides, the CDR3 is TGTGCCAGCAGCTCCGGGACTAGCGGGCCCCAGTACTTC.

This clone showed up many times. The DNA for the CDR3 is TGTGCCAGCAGTGTACGACTTACGGGCACTGAAGCTTTCTTT. Amino acids: CASSVRLTGTEAFF. The genes are TRBV2 and TRBJ1-1; D ambiguous. The CDR3 is 14 residues long. V lost 4 bases and J lost 4, with 13 bases in between. Germline CDR1 and CDR2: SNHLY and FYNNEI. The whole variable domain, filled in from reference TRBV2 and TRBJ1-1, reads EPEVTQTPSHQVTQMGQEVILRCVPISNHLYFYWYRQILGQKVEFLVSFYNNEISEKSEIFDDQFSVERPDGSNFTLKIRSTKLEDSAMYFCASSVRLTGTEAFFGQGTRLTVV.

In this sample, this clone turned up a few times. The CDR3 reads CASSLAGTPNTEAFF. The CDR3 nucleotides are TGCGCCAGCAGCCTCGCCGGGACACCGAACACTGAAGCTTTCTTT. This chain joins TRBV5-1 and TRBJ1-1, with D possibly being TRBD1 (6 bases). The CDR3 sequence is 15 residues long. Germline CDR1 is SGHRS and CDR2 is YFSETQ. V lost 4 bases to trimming and J lost 1 base, with 14 bases between them.

The table lists this clone with a few counts. The V and J genes are TRBV5-8 and TRBJ2-7; D is possibly TRBD2 (5 bases). The CDR3 covers 14 residues. In germline, CDR1 is SGHTS, CDR2 YDEGEE. The V gene lost 0 bases and the J gene lost 3 bases, with 10 bases spanning the gap. The CDR3 DNA reads as TGTGCCAGCAGCTTGGGTTGGGGAGACTACGAGCAGTACTTC. Encoded protein: CASSLGWGDYEQYF.

The chain carries TRBV5-4 and TRBJ2-3; D unresolved. Trimming pared 4 bases from V and 0 bases from J, leaving 9 bases between. CDR1 is SGHNT and CDR2 is YYREEE in the germline V gene (reference sequence). The CDR3 extends over 14 amino acids. CDR3 amino acids: CASSLFPSTDTQYF. In nucleotides, the CDR3 is TGTGCCAGCAGCCTCTTTCCGAGCACAGATACGCAGTATTTT.

V is TRBV6-5 and J is TRBJ1-5; perhaps TRBD1 as D (6 bases). The V end lost 7 bases, the J end lost 0 bases, and 10 bases lay between the germline ends. Per the germline V gene, CDR1 is MNHEY and CDR2 is SVGAGI. The CDR3 spans 14 residues. The DNA for the CDR3 is TGTGCCAGCAAGACAGGAAATAGCAATCAGCCCCAGCATTTT. Translation: CASKTGNSNQPQHF.

This clone occurred many times. The J gene is TRBJ1-6, the V gene TRBV10-3, with a weak D call TRBD1 (5 bases). The germline CDR1 and CDR2 sequences are ENHRY and SYGVKD. Trimming pared 2 bases from V and 8 bases from J, leaving 10 bases between. This CDR3 comprises 14 residues. The DNA of the CDR3 is TGTGCCATCAGTGAGGTCAGGGCTGATTCACCCCTCCACTTT. Protein: CAISEVRADSPLHF.

A few counts support this clone. The chain uses TRBV6-5 and TRBJ2-1; TRBD2 agrees at 9 bases. The CDR3 runs 14 residues. Trimming at V came to 6 bases and at J to 3 bases, leaving 3 bases not matched to a gene. Germline V CDR1 and CDR2: MNHEY, SVGAGI. CDR3 in amino acids: CASRETSGYNEQFF. The CDR3 DNA sequence: TGTGCCAGCAGGGAGACTAGCGGCTACAATGAGCAGTTCTTC.